The 18 T cell receptor beta chains below all came from one sample that was sequenced in a study of identical twins. TCRdb re-called the 5' RACE reads through MiXCR, storing one row per CDR3 protein. Here the sample spans roughly 490,000 distinct CDR3 sequences, about 13% being singletons. This sample also belongs to another study, concerning yellow fever vaccine responses in identical twins.

The sequenced sample consisted of CD4+ T cells sorted from blood. All receptors come from a woman aged 18-35 years in good health.

This clonotype has more than one count but fewer than ten. The chain combines TRBV28 with TRBJ2-6, with 7 bases identical to TRBD2. CDR1 MDHEN and CDR2 SYDVKM come from the germline V gene. The CDR3 consists of 15 residues. The trim removed 6 bases at V and 4 bases at J, leaving 6 bases unmatched. In nucleotides, the CDR3 is TGTGCCAGCAGAGGCGGGGGTGCAGGGGCCAACGTCCTGACTTTC. It yields the protein CASRGGGAGANVLTF.

This clonotype was picked up a small number of times. The CDR3 sequence: CASSQRTGRKPYNEQFF. Written as DNA, the CDR3 is TGCGCCAGCAGCCAGAGGACGGGTCGGAAACCCTACAATGAGCAGTTCTTC. The chain joins TRBV4-1 to TRBJ2-1, with unresolved D. The ends were cut back, 3 bases at V and 2 bases at J, with 17 bases in the middle. Germline V CDR1 and CDR2: MGHRA, YSYEKL. The CDR3 sequence is 17 residues long.

This clonotype was counted many times. The chain is built from TRBV24-1 and TRBJ1-2; 7 bases match TRBD1. CDR1 is KGHDR and CDR2 is SFDVKD in the germline V gene. This CDR3 has 13 amino acids. The V gene end was trimmed by 4 bases and the J gene end by 4 bases; junction bases not matched to a gene: 2. In DNA, the CDR3 is TGTGCCACCAGTGACTGGGACAGCTATGGCTACACCTTC. This codes for CATSDWDSYGYTF.

The chain is built from TRBV20-1 and TRBJ1-6; TRBD1 matches at 11 bases. Germline CDR1 and CDR2: DFQATT and SNEGSKA (reference sequence). V gave up 5 bases and J gave up 8 bases; unmatched junction bases: 5. The CDR3 consists of 14 residues. The CDR3 protein is CSAGQGAQDSPLHF. In DNA form, the CDR3 reads TGCAGTGCTGGACAGGGGGCTCAGGATTCACCCCTCCACTTT.

In this sample, this clonotype turned up a few times. V and J are TRBV7-2 and TRBJ2-1; 10 bases are a match to TRBD2. This CDR3 has 16 residues. Germline CDR1 reads SGHTA; CDR2 reads FQGNSA. V was clipped by 5 bases and J by 4 bases; unmatched bases: 8. As DNA, the CDR3 is TGTGCCAGCAGCCAATTAACTAGCGGGATTTACAATGAGCAGTTCTTC. It translates to CASSQLTSGIYNEQFF.

The chain recombines TRBV24-1 with TRBJ2-7; TRBD1 aligns across 7 bases. Germline values: CDR1 KGHDR, CDR2 SFDVKD. With V trimmed by 1 base and J by 3 bases, 5 bases remained unmatched. This CDR3 is built from 15 residues. The CDR3 protein is CATSDFRAGGYEQYF. The CDR3 region has the DNA TGTGCCACCAGTGATTTCCGCGCAGGGGGCTACGAGCAGTACTTC.

This chain links TRBV7-9 with TRBJ1-2, with D unresolved. V shed 3 bases and J shed 0 bases, with 8 bases lying between them. This CDR3 has 14 amino acids. Looked up from germline, CDR1 is SEHNR and CDR2 is FQNEAQ (reference sequence). CDR3 loop: CASSFGLTNYGYTF. CDR3 bases: TGTGCCAGCAGCTTTGGACTAACTAACTATGGCTACACCTTC.

The chain joins TRBV23-1 to TRBJ1-4; no firm D call. Being an ORF, TRBV23-1 has a function that is uncertain. The CDR3 contains 14 residues. Trimming shortened V by 3 bases and J by 3 bases, and 8 bases separated the two germline ends. The CDR3 reads CASSQKRPNEKLFF. The CDR3 DNA reads TGCGCCAGCAGTCAGAAACGTCCTAATGAAAAACTGTTTTTT.

The chain is built from TRBV30 and TRBJ2-1; tentatively, D is TRBD2 (5 bases). Trimming shortened V by 3 bases and J by 0 bases, and 6 bases separated the two germline ends. Per the germline V gene, CDR1 is GTSNPN and CDR2 is SVGIG (reference sequence). The CDR3 totals 13 residues. In DNA, the CDR3 is TGTGCCTGGAGAACTAGCTCCTACAATGAGCAGTTCTTC. Protein: CAWRTSSYNEQFF. The full variable domain, completed using reference TRBV30 and TRBJ2-1, is SQTIHQWPATLVQPVGSPLSLECTVEGTSNPNLYWYRQAAGRGLQLLFYSVGIGQISSEVPQNLSASRPQDRQFILSSKKLLLSDSGFYLCAWRTSSYNEQFFGPGTRLTVL.

The chain is built from TRBV4-3 and TRBJ2-2, with D perhaps TRBD1 (5 bases). Trimming pared 0 bases from V and 6 bases from J, leaving 11 bases between. The CDR3 loop spans 15 amino acids. Germline assignment: CDR1 LGHNA and CDR2 YSLEER. CDR3 in DNA: TGCGCCAGCAGCCAAGATGGGCAGGGCGCCGGGGAGCTGTTTTTT. Translated, it gives CASSQDGQGAGELFF.

The chain links TRBV5-1 to TRBJ1-2; D is perhaps TRBD1 (6 bases). Trimming stripped 0 bases from V and 8 bases from J, with 8 bases between. The CDR3 totals 12 residues. The V gene's germline CDR1 is SGHRS and CDR2 YFSETQ. CDR3 amino acids: CASSLDRDGYTF. In DNA form, the CDR3 reads TGCGCCAGCAGCTTGGACAGGGACGGCTACACCTTC.

This clonotype was seen more than once but under ten times. J is TRBJ2-5 and V is TRBV28; D is uncertain. Trimming pared 4 bases from V and 4 bases from J, leaving 10 bases between. This CDR3 contains 13 residues. Germline CDR1 MDHEN, CDR2 SYDVKM. The CDR3 sequence is CASSSWRTETQYF. CDR3 coding DNA: TGTGCCAGCAGTTCCTGGCGGACAGAGACCCAGTACTTC.

The chain is built from TRBV5-1 and TRBJ2-7; 8 bases align to TRBD1. The V gene's germline CDR1 is SGHRS and CDR2 YFSETQ. V lost 3 bases to trimming and J lost 2 bases; unmatched junction nucleotides: 7. The CDR3 has 15 amino acids. DNA for the CDR3: TGCGCCAGCAGCTCCAGATCGACAGGGGCCTACGAGCAGTACTTC. Residues: CASSSRSTGAYEQYF. Together with reference TRBV5-1 and TRBJ2-7, the CDR3 gives the full variable domain: KAGVTQTPRYLIKTRGQQVTLSCSPISGHRSVSWYQQTPGQGLQFLFEYFSETQRNKGNFPGRFSGRQFSNSRSEMNVSTLELGDSALYLCASSSRSTGAYEQYFGPGTRLTVT.

V is TRBV25-1 and J is TRBJ1-1; no clear D gene. Trimming removed 6 bases from V and 1 base from J, with 12 bases in between. CDR1 and CDR2 (germline): MGHDK, SYGVNS. The CDR3 is 14 amino acids. The DNA for the CDR3 is TGTGCCAGCAGGAAACTAGGGAAGAACACTGAAGCTTTCTTT. This sequence encodes CASRKLGKNTEAFF.

This clonotype has more than one count but fewer than ten. The chain combines TRBV7-6 with TRBJ2-6; D gene unclear. The germline V gene encodes CDR1 SGHVS and CDR2 FNYEAQ. V shed 0 bases and J shed 3 bases, with 9 bases lying between them. CDR3 length equals 16 residues. The CDR3 region has the DNA TGTGCCAGCAGCTTAGCGCTGAGGATTGGGGCCAACGTCCTGACTTTC. Amino acid sequence: CASSLALRIGANVLTF.

This clonotype was observed a handful of times. This rearrangement joins TRBV5-1 to TRBJ1-2, with no clear D. Germline assignment: CDR1 SGHRS and CDR2 YFSETQ. The ends were cut back, 0 bases at V and 0 bases at J, with 15 bases in the middle. CDR3 size: 17 residues. The CDR3 nucleotides are TGCGCCAGCAGCTTGGCCGTCGGAACTTCAGCTAACTATGGCTACACCTTC. Translated: CASSLAVGTSANYGYTF.

This clonotype was recorded a few times. J is TRBJ2-1 and V is TRBV27; no definite D call. The CDR3 length is 14 residues. V gave up 8 bases and J gave up 10 bases, with 21 bases separating them. Germline-derived CDR1 and CDR2 are MNHEY and SMNVEV (reference sequence). The CDR3 spells CASQDVPTVGEQFF. CDR3 sequence (DNA): TGTGCCAGCCAAGACGTCCCGACGGTTGGGGAGCAGTTCTTC.

The J gene is TRBJ2-3, the V gene TRBV3-1, with TRBD1 matching over 10 bases. Trimming at V came to 4 bases and at J to 7 bases, leaving 8 bases not matched to a gene. CDR1 and CDR2 (germline): LGHDT, YNNKEL (reference sequence). The CDR3 spans 15 residues. The chain's CDR3 is CASSLRTGGRNTQYF. CDR3 bases: TGTGCCAGCAGCCTAAGGACAGGGGGTAGGAATACGCAGTATTTT.